The clone carrying this TCR beta chain was seen once. The table came from immunoSEQ multiplex PCR; TCRdb's copy has only in-frame clones and leaves some out. The table records under 140,000 clones, approximately 88% of them present only once. In germline, CDR1 is MNHEY, CDR2 SMNVEV (reference sequence). This CDR3 has 16 amino acids. With 6 bases clipped from V and 4 bases from J, the junction kept 11 bases outside the gene matches. The data were obtained in a study of control samples from healthy donors and cancer patients. Sequenced sample: PBMCs. The chain recombines TRBV27 with TRBJ1-3, with TRBD1 matching 8 bases. The receptor comes from a woman aged 55-70 years with lung cancer. Here the CDR3 DNA reads TGTGCCAGCAGCCGGACAGGGCTACAGGTCGGAAACACCATATATTTT. This sequence encodes CASSRTGLQVGNTIYF.